The 25 T cell receptor beta chains below all came from one sample that was sequenced in a study of Ad26.COV2.S vaccination and SARS-CoV-2 variants. As for treatment: around 19 received Ad26.COV2.S at low or high dose, single or two shots; roughly five received placebo; per-sample allocation not given. Sampling was done on day 63 after the first vaccine or placebo injection. Clones were read by immunoSEQ multiplex PCR, and TCRdb kept only the in-frame ones, dropping some. The sample contains hundreds of thousands of clones, roughly 91% of which appear only once. Here the sequenced sample was peripheral blood, taken in a trial of Ad26.COV2.S vaccine versus placebo. Receptors were obtained from a person aged 18-65 years who received the Ad26.COV2.S COVID-19 vaccine or a placebo.

The rearrangement uses TRBV30 and TRBJ1-1; no clear D gene. Germline V gene sequence: CDR1 GTSNPN, CDR2 SVGIG (reference sequence). This CDR3 has 13 residues. Trimming shortened V by 0 bases and J by 5 bases, and 10 bases separated the two germline ends. CDR3 coding DNA: TGTGCCTGGAGTGTCTTGGTCGTGACTGAAGCTTTCTTT. Residues: CAWSVLVVTEAFF.

This chain links TRBV5-4 with TRBJ2-7, with D perhaps matching TRBD2 (5 bases). This CDR3 is built from 14 residues. From germline, CDR1 is SGHNT and CDR2 YYREEE (reference sequence). The V gene lost 4 bases and the J gene lost 7 bases, with 18 bases spanning the gap. The CDR3 region is CASSPPVPGGEQYF. The CDR3 nucleotides read TGTGCCAGCAGCCCCCCGGTCCCTGGAGGAGAGCAGTACTTC.

The chain couples TRBV10-2 to TRBJ2-1; TRBD2 matches at 7 bases. The CDR3 spans 15 residues. Unmatched junction bases numbered 11, after V lost 8 bases and J lost 4 bases. Germline assignment: CDR1 WSHSY and CDR2 SAAADI. The CDR3 nucleotides are TGCGCCAGCGCCACTGCCAGCGGGGTTTACAATGAGCAGTTCTTC. This translates into CASATASGVYNEQFF.

The chain has TRBV5-1 and TRBJ1-2; TRBD1 matches at 8 bases. In germline, CDR1 is SGHRS, CDR2 YFSETQ. This CDR3 is 14 amino acids long. The J segment lost 4 bases and the V segment lost 4 bases, leaving 6 bases of the junction unmatched. CDR3 nucleotides: TGCGCCAGCAGCCCGGACAGGGACGCCTATGGCTACACCTTC. Translation gives CASSPDRDAYGYTF.

About this clone: Other nucleotide sequences from this sample produce the same CDR3. J is TRBJ2-3 and V is TRBV11-3; D is ambiguous. Looked up from germline, CDR1 is SGHNT and CDR2 is YENEEA. With 1 base removed from V and 0 bases from J, the gap between germline ends came to 5 bases. This CDR3 spans 14 amino acids. CDR3 in amino acids: CASSLGGSTDTQYF. DNA of the CDR3: TGTGCCAGCAGCTTAGGGGGTAGCACAGATACGCAGTATTTT.

The chain couples TRBV7-9 to TRBJ2-3; D is perhaps TRBD1 (6 bases). V gave up 7 bases and J gave up 0 bases, with 17 bases separating them. CDR1 is SEHNR and CDR2 is FQNEAQ in the germline V gene (reference sequence). CDR3 length: 16 residues. The CDR3 DNA reads TGTGCCAGCACCAAAGGGGGTCTAGCTAGCACAGATACGCAGTATTTT. Translated: CASTKGGLASTDTQYF.

The rearrangement links TRBV9 to TRBJ1-2; a possible D gene is TRBD1 (5 bases). V was pared by 0 bases and J by 4 bases, with 13 bases between. Looked up from germline, CDR1 is SGDLS and CDR2 is YYNGEE. CDR3 size: 15 residues. DNA for the CDR3: TGTGCCAGCAGCGTAGGCTCTCCAGGGAGCTATGGCTACACCTTC. It encodes CASSVGSPGSYGYTF.

This clone was observed once. The chain links TRBV19 to TRBJ1-1, with a possible D match to TRBD1 (5 bases). The germline V and J ends were trimmed by 0 bases and 7 bases, with 12 bases remaining between them. The CDR3 has 14 amino acids. The V gene's germline CDR1 is LNHDA and CDR2 SQIVND (reference sequence). CDR3: CASSIDLSGGEAFF. The CDR3 DNA reads TGTGCCAGTAGTATAGATCTATCGGGGGGTGAAGCTTTCTTT.

V gene TRBV19 combines with J gene TRBJ1-4, with unresolved D. V lost 1 base and J 8 bases, leaving 11 bases between the germline ends. CDR1 and CDR2 from the germline V gene are LNHDA and SQIVND (reference sequence). This CDR3 contains 14 residues. The CDR3 sequence: CASSIGPEGEKLFF. CDR3 bases: TGTGCCAGTAGTATAGGACCTGAAGGAGAAAAACTGTTTTTT.

This chain links TRBV30 with TRBJ1-2; D may be TRBD1 (6 bases). This CDR3 has 18 amino acids. Germline CDR1 and CDR2: GTSNPN and SVGIG (reference sequence). V was shortened by 4 bases and J by 5 bases, with 29 bases between the two germline ends. CDR3 in amino acids: CAWTHLQTGSRGLYGYTF. The CDR3 nucleotides read TGTGCCTGGACTCATCTCCAGACAGGCTCCAGAGGGCTTTATGGCTACACCTTC.

The chain uses TRBV24-1 and TRBJ2-5, with TRBD1 as a possible D gene (6 bases). Germline V gives CDR1 KGHDR, CDR2 SFDVKD. This CDR3 has 16 amino acids. Deletions cut 4 bases from V and 4 bases from J, with 18 bases between. This CDR3 reads CATSDPRQARGETQYF. The CDR3 DNA sequence: TGTGCCACCAGTGACCCAAGACAGGCCAGGGGAGAGACCCAGTACTTC.

The rearrangement links TRBV7-2 to TRBJ1-2, with a tentative D call TRBD1 (6 bases). From germline, CDR1 is SGHTA and CDR2 FQGNSA. CDR3 length: 14 residues. V lost 4 bases and J 0 bases, leaving 9 bases between the germline ends. The CDR3 region is CASSWDTPNYGYTF. Written as DNA, the CDR3 is TGTGCCAGCAGCTGGGACACCCCTAACTATGGCTACACCTTC.

The V and J genes are TRBV5-1 and TRBJ2-3, with 9 bases fitting TRBD2. This CDR3 contains 14 residues. The germline gives CDR1 SGHRS, CDR2 YFSETQ. The J segment lost 6 bases and the V segment lost 2 bases, leaving 4 bases of the junction unmatched. The CDR3 region is CASSFGLAIDTQYF. For the CDR3, the DNA is TGCGCCAGCAGCTTCGGACTAGCGATCGATACGCAGTATTTT.

The chain recombines TRBV19 with TRBJ2-4, with D unresolved. This CDR3 spans 13 amino acids. Germline V gene lookup returns CDR1 LNHDA and CDR2 SQIVND (reference sequence). Deletions cut 7 bases from V and 6 bases from J, with 13 bases between. CDR3 in DNA: TGTGCCAGTAACCCGGTAAGCTTAAACATTCAGTACTTC. Translating gives CASNPVSLNIQYF.

The V and J genes are TRBV7-2 and TRBJ1-1, with D possibly being TRBD1 (6 bases). The V and J ends lost 3 bases and 5 bases respectively, with 10 bases between them. This CDR3 has 13 residues. Germline V gene lookup returns CDR1 SGHTA and CDR2 FQGNSA. CDR3 coding DNA: TGTGCCAGCAGCTTGGACAGCGAGACTGAAGCTTTCTTT. It specifies CASSLDSETEAFF. The entire variable domain, with the rest obtained from reference TRBV7-2 and TRBJ1-1, is as follows: GAGVSQSPSNKVTEKGKDVELRCDPISGHTALYWYRQSLGQGLEFLIYFQGNSAPDKSGLPSDRFSAERTGGSVSTLTIQRTQQEDSAVYLCASSLDSETEAFFGQGTRLTVV.

The rearrangement joins TRBV19 to TRBJ1-6; 7 bases agree with TRBD1. The CDR3 runs 18 residues. Germline CDR1 LNHDA, CDR2 SQIVND (reference sequence). V was pared by 2 bases and J by 0 bases, with 7 bases of the junction left unmatched. The CDR3 region is CASSIRTGQSSYNSPLHF. The CDR3 bases are TGTGCCAGTAGTATACGAACGGGACAGAGCTCCTATAATTCACCCCTCCACTTT.

V and J are TRBV2 and TRBJ1-3; D gene unclear. Germline V gene sequence: CDR1 SNHLY, CDR2 FYNNEI. The CDR3 runs 16 residues. V was cut by 6 bases and J by 0 bases, with 15 bases left in between. The CDR3 is CASSVGQSVSGNTIYF. The CDR3 DNA reads TGTGCCAGCAGCGTGGGCCAGTCCGTCTCTGGAAACACCATATATTTT. The whole variable domain, remainder taken from reference TRBV2 and TRBJ1-3, is EPEVTQTPSHQVTQMGQEVILRCVPISNHLYFYWYRQILGQKVEFLVSFYNNEISEKSEIFDDQFSVERPDGSNFTLKIRSTKLEDSAMYFCASSVGQSVSGNTIYFGEGSWLTVV.

The chain combines TRBV3-1 (or the pseudogene TRBV3-2) with TRBJ2-7; D remains unclear. V lost 4 bases to trimming and J lost 2 bases, with 15 bases between them. The germline V gene encodes CDR1 LGHDT and CDR2 YNNKEL (reference sequence). The CDR3 has 15 amino acids. The CDR3 bases are TGTGCCAGCAGCCTGAGTCAGGCGCTGACCTACGAGCAGTACTTC. It translates to CASSLSQALTYEQYF.

The chain has TRBV5-4 and TRBJ2-4; D gene unclear. V was trimmed by 0 bases and J by 6 bases, leaving 7 bases between them. Germline V lookup: CDR1 SGHNT, CDR2 YYREEE (reference sequence). The CDR3 spans 13 residues. The CDR3 spells CASSLVGRNIQYF. The CDR3 region has the DNA TGTGCCAGCAGCTTGGTTGGCAGAAACATTCAGTACTTC.

This CDR3 is CASSQEGLREQYF. CDR3 DNA sequence: TGTGCCAGCAGCCAAGAAGGGCTTCGGGAGCAGTACTTC. The chain couples TRBV3-1 (or the pseudogene TRBV3-2) to TRBJ2-7; D ambiguous. The germline gives CDR1 LGHDT, CDR2 YNNKEL (reference sequence). The V end was cut by 0 bases, the J end by 7 bases, with 10 bases between. The CDR3 consists of 13 residues.

This chain uses TRBV13 with TRBJ2-7, with D perhaps TRBD1 or TRBD2 (6 bases each). The germline V gene has CDR1 PRHDT and CDR2 FYEKMQ (reference sequence). The CDR3 has 15 residues. The V end lost 2 bases, the J end lost 2 bases, and 13 bases lay between the germline ends. The CDR3 reads CASSLFGGKAYEQYF. For the CDR3, the DNA is TGTGCCAGCAGCTTATTCGGGGGCAAGGCCTACGAGCAGTACTTC.

This clone showed up just a few times. The gene calls are TRBV18 and TRBJ1-4, with D unclear. The CDR3 runs to 15 residues. Germline CDR1 is KGHSH and CDR2 is LQKENI. V lost 3 bases and J lost 5, with 13 bases in between. Here the CDR3 reads CASSPRTVENEKLFF. The CDR3 DNA reads as TGTGCCAGCTCACCCCGGACGGTGGAAAATGAAAAACTGTTTTTT.

This clone was seen once. This sequence joins TRBV6-6 and TRBJ1-2; D is ambiguous. This CDR3 is 14 amino acids long. Trimming removed 2 bases at V and 3 bases at J, with 10 bases between. Germline V CDR1 and CDR2: MNHNY, SVGAGI (reference sequence). The CDR3 protein is CASSYHPVDYGYTF. In DNA, the CDR3 is TGTGCCAGCAGTTACCACCCTGTGGACTATGGCTACACCTTC.

The chain uses TRBV27 and TRBJ2-3, with 10 bases lining up with TRBD2. Germline V gene data show CDR1 as MNHEY and CDR2 as SMNVEV (reference sequence). This CDR3 comprises 14 residues. V lost 9 bases and J lost 5; bases outside the gene matches: 8. In nucleotides, the CDR3 is TGTGCCAGTTCTTCTAGCGGGGGAATAGATACGCAGTATTTT. Translated: CASSSSGGIDTQYF.

This chain links TRBV7-9 with TRBJ2-5; 9 bases match TRBD1. Trimming at V came to 1 base and at J to 5 bases, leaving 5 bases not matched to a gene. The CDR3 consists of 15 residues. CDR1 SEHNR and CDR2 FQNEAQ come from the germline V gene (reference sequence). The CDR3 loop is CASSLDTGTGETQYF. The CDR3 nucleotides are TGTGCCAGCAGCTTAGACACCGGGACAGGGGAGACCCAGTACTTC.